Reported below is one T cell receptor (beta chain). Its antigen is unidentified. The CDR3 has 15 amino acids. V was clipped by 5 bases and J by 2 bases, with 16 bases between them. The germline gives CDR1 MDHEN, CDR2 SYDVKM. These data originate in a study of T cell responses to AZD1222 COVID-19 vaccine. Study results and caveats: As reported, nearly half of all spike-specific TCRs target variant regions that are unmutated. There were repertoire samples only from the period after the peak T cell response. Clonal diversity was possibly underestimated; the donors were predominantly white British and more often female.

Sequenced by immunoSEQ multiplex PCR; TCRdb stores in-frame clones only, minus some. The sample lists 150,000 or so clones; over 90% were seen once. The chain has TRBV28 and TRBJ2-7; weak D call: TRBD1 (5 bases). The source of this sequence is an adult in good health. The material sequenced was peripheral blood, taken on day 0 of AZD1222 vaccination. CDR3 sequence reads: CASSPWQGPTYEQYF. In DNA form, the CDR3 reads TGTGCCAGCAGTCCCTGGCAGGGCCCAACCTACGAGCAGTACTTC.